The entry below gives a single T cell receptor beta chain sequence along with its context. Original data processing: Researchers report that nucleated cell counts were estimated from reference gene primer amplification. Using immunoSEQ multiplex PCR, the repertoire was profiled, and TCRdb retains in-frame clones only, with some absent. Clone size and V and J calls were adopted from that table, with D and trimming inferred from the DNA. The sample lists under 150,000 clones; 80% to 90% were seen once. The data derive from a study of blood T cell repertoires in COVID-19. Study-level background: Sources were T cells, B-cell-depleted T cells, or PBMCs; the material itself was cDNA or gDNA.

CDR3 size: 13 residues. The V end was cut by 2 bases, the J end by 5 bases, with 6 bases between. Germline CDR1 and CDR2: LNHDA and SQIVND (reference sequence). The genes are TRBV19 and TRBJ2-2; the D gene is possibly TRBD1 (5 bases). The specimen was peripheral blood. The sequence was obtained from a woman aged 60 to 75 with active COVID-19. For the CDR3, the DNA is TGTGCCAGTAGTATACAGGGAACCGGGGAGCTGTTTTTT. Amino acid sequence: CASSIQGTGELFF.